Listed below are T cell receptor beta chains from one sample, sequenced in a study of shared clonotypes between healthy human individuals. Produced via immunoSEQ multiplex PCR; TCRdb's table is partial and in-frame only. The sample lists approximately 980,000 clones; less than 85% were seen once. What was sequenced was memory CD4+ T cells sorted from blood. These receptors all come from a young man in good health. CDR3s include the opening cysteine and the closing phenylalanine or tryptophan. Each record gives: J gene, V gene, D gene, clone size, CDR3 DNA, CDR3 protein. D genes are given only for firm matches. The size field is filled for only some rows; it gives once, few, many or a size class.

>TRBJ2-2|TRBV27|NA|NA
TGTGCCAGCAGTTTATCGTTCCAGGGAGGCACCGGGGAGCTGTTTTTT
CASSLSFQGGTGELFF
>TRBJ1-2|TRBV30|NA|NA
TGTGCCTGGAGTGGAGACCGGGACTGGGGGGTTAGAGGCTACACCTTC
CAWSGDRDWGVRGYTF
>TRBJ2-4|TRBV4-1|TRBD2|NA
TGCGCCAGCAGCCAAGACGCGGGAGGATGGGGCATTCAGTACTTC
CASSQDAGGWGIQYF
>TRBJ1-1|TRBV6-5|NA|NA
TGTGCCAGCATTCCGAGCGGGCATTACGGGGCTTTCTTT
CASIPSGHYGAFF
>TRBJ2-1|TRBV6-1|NA|NA
TGTGCCAGCAGTGAACGCGAGGGCTCGAAGAACAATGAGCAGTTCTTC
CASSEREGSKNNEQFF
>TRBJ2-7|TRBV9|TRBD1|NA
TGTGCCAGCAGCAAGCGACAGGGGGCCTACGAGCAGTACTTC
CASSKRQGAYEQYF
>TRBJ1-2|TRBV6-6|NA|few
TGTGCCAGCACCGGCATGGACTATGGCTACACCTTC
CASTGMDYGYTF
>TRBJ2-3|TRBV5-1|NA|NA
TGCGCCAGCAGCCCGAGCCTTAGCGGAAACACAGATACGCAGTATTTT
CASSPSLSGNTDTQYF
>TRBJ2-3|TRBV9|TRBD2|NA
TGTGCCAGCAGCGCCGTGGGGGGGGACACAGATACGCAGTATTTT
CASSAVGGDTDTQYF
>TRBJ1-1|TRBV6-1|NA|NA
TGTGCCAGCAGACAACAGATCGAAGCTTTCTTT
CASRQQIEAFF
>TRBJ2-7|TRBV5-1|NA|NA
TGCGCCAGCAGCTTGGGGCAGCAATACGAGCAGTACTTC
CASSLGQQYEQYF
>TRBJ2-7|TRBV20-1|NA|once
TGCAGTGCCTCGAATAGGTACGAGCAGTACTTC
CSASNRYEQYF
>TRBJ1-4|TRBV19|TRBD1|many
TGTGCCAGTAGGACTGACAGGGGAAGTGAAAAACTGTTTTTT
CASRTDRGSEKLFF
>TRBJ2-2|TRBV28|NA|few
TGTGCCGGAAGGAGGGTGGCGGAGTCGAACACCGGGGAGCTGTTTTTT
CAGRRVAESNTGELFF
>TRBJ1-1|TRBV5-1|TRBD1|once
TGCGCCAGCAGCTCCGATGGTGGGACAGGGGGCACTGAAGCTTTCTTT
CASSSDGGTGGTEAFF
>TRBJ1-6|TRBV5-1|NA|NA
TGCGCCAGCAGCTTGGGACAGGAGATTTCACCCCTCCACTTT
CASSLGQEISPLHF
>TRBJ2-4|TRBV11-2|NA|NA
TGTGCCAGCAGCCCTCCCGGTAACCAAAACATTCAGTACTTC
CASSPPGNQNIQYF
>TRBJ2-7|TRBV10-3|NA|NA
TGTGCCATCAGTGACCCGACACGGAGCTCCTACGAGCAGTACTTC
CAISDPTRSSYEQYF
>TRBJ1-2|TRBV10-3|NA|NA
TGTGCCATCAGTGTATGGGGAGAGGCGGGCTACACCTTC
CAISVWGEAGYTF
>TRBJ2-3|TRBV5-1|NA|NA
TGCGCCAGCAGCTTGGCCAGTGGCCTCACAGATACGCAGTATTTT
CASSLASGLTDTQYF
>TRBJ1-1|TRBV6-6|NA|NA
TGTGCCAGCTCGGGACATTTCGATGAAGCTTTCTTT
CASSGHFDEAFF
>TRBJ2-5|TRBV4-2|TRBD2|NA
TGTGCCAGCAGCCCTACTAGCGGGGGGGCGGAGGAGACCCAGTACTTC
CASSPTSGGAEETQYF
>TRBJ2-7|TRBV4-1|NA|many
TGCGCCAGCAGCCCCCGGGGCGGAACCTACGAGCAGTACTTC
CASSPRGGTYEQYF
>TRBJ2-3|TRBV29-1|NA|NA
TGCAGCGTTGAGTTGGCAGGCACAGATACGCAGTATTTT
CSVELAGTDTQYF
>TRBJ1-5|TRBV19|NA|NA
TGTGCCAGTAGTATCAAAAATCAGCCCCAGCATTTT
CASSIKNQPQHF
>TRBJ1-1|TRBV9|NA|few
TGTGCCAGCAGCTCCCTCGGGGGGGCAGGACCTAACACTGAAGCTTTCTTT
CASSSLGGAGPNTEAFF